Listed here are 8 T cell receptor beta chains from one sample, sequenced in a study of T cells expressing NK-cell markers. From its re-call of the 5' RACE reads, TCRdb lists each CDR3 protein once, without DNA. The table lists 30,000 or so distinct CDR3 sequences. Sequenced material: blood T cells: a sorted CD56 or NKG2C T cell subset, CD4+ or CD8+ T cells, or bulk PBMC T cells (not recorded which). Receptors were obtained from a woman aged 18 to 75 in good health.

The J gene is TRBJ2-7, the V gene TRBV5-1; TCRdb outputs TRBD2, but without DNA this stays unchecked. The CDR3 runs to 16 residues. Germline V gene data show CDR1 as SGHRS and CDR2 as YFSETQ. The CDR3 here is CASSFPRGGTTYEQYF.

The chain recombines TRBV5-1 with TRBJ2-7; as DNA is missing, the TRBD2 call by TCRdb cannot be tested. Per germline, CDR1 SGHRS and CDR2 YFSETQ. This CDR3 is built from 16 residues. CDR3 loop: CASSLGPGGSSYEQYF.

The chain joins TRBV9 to TRBJ2-1; checking the TCRdb D call of TRBD2 is not possible without DNA. The CDR3 extends over 20 amino acids. Per germline, CDR1 SGDLS and CDR2 YYNGEE. This CDR3 is CASSVPVKSSGGAPYNEQFF. The variable domain in full, completed from reference TRBV9 and TRBJ2-1, reads DSGVTQTPKHLITATGQRVTLRCSPRSGDLSVYWYQQSLDQGLQFLIQYYNGEERAKGNILERFSAQQFPDLHSELNLSSLELGDSALYFCASSVPVKSSGGAPYNEQFFGPGTRLTVL.

CDR3 loop: CASSLTDRKDQPQHF. The V gene is TRBV7-9, the J gene TRBJ1-5; TCRdb indicates TRBD1, and absent DNA this call remains unverified. The CDR3 consists of 15 residues. Germline V lookup: CDR1 SEHNR, CDR2 FQNEAQ (reference sequence). Full variable domain (remainder filled in from reference TRBV7-9 and TRBJ1-5): DTGVSQNPRHKITKRGQNVTFRCDPISEHNRLYWYRQTLGQGPEFLTYFQNEAQLEKSRLLSDRFSAERPKGSFSTLEIQRTEQGDSAMYLCASSLTDRKDQPQHFGDGTRLSIL.

This chain joins TRBV12-3 or TRBV12-4 and TRBJ2-2. This CDR3 spans 14 amino acids. The CDR3 sequence is CASSVHRNTGELFF.

This chain links TRBV10-3 with TRBJ1-2; the D gene TCRdb calls, TRBD1, cannot be checked with no DNA. Germline-derived CDR1 and CDR2 are ENHRY and SYGVKD. This CDR3 is built from 16 residues. The CDR3 sequence: CAIREIQGALGYGYTF.

This chain links TRBV4-1 with TRBJ2-7; TCRdb calls TRBD1, which cannot be checked without DNA. The CDR3 is 14 residues long. Per the germline V gene, CDR1 is MGHRA and CDR2 is YSYEKL. The CDR3 sequence is CASSQGQGHYEQYF.

The chain joins TRBV15 to TRBJ1-5. Germline V gene data show CDR1 as LNHNV and CDR2 as YYDKDF (reference sequence). This CDR3 region has 16 residues. This chain's CDR3 is CATSRDMFYSNQPQHF.